This TCR beta chain was documented in a study of T cell clonotyping in hematopoietic cell transplantation. Time point: recipient sample about 28 days before transplant, after cytoreduction. V was shortened by 0 bases and J by 7 bases, with 6 bases between the two germline ends. Per germline, CDR1 MNHEY and CDR2 SVGAGI. The CDR3 extends over 13 amino acids. Profiling relied on immunoSEQ multiplex PCR, and the TCRdb table lists in-frame clones only, not all of them. This sample has some 29,000 clones, with roughly 80% found just once. Material: peripheral blood mononuclear cells, obtained before stem cell transplant. This receptor was identified in a woman under 40 with chronic myeloid leukemia. Some clones in this sample may be carry-over from other donors' samples. The V and J genes are TRBV6-5 and TRBJ1-4; D is uncertain. In DNA form, the CDR3 reads TGTGCCAGCAGTTACTCGAGCGCTGAAAAACTGTTTTTT. Protein: CASSYSSAEKLFF.